Detailed here is one T cell receptor (beta chain). Its antigen is as yet unknown. The data stem from a study of blood T cells in healthy people across ages. Overall study context: The template switching approach captured approximately one barcoded beta molecule for every two T cells. General study results and limits: More naive CD4+ cells and higher diversity were found in long-lived than in aged donors.

Combining a sample-barcoded 5' primer with a J-beta primer mix, a second PCR ran for about 6 to 12 cycles. All samples yielded 2.5 million or more CDR3-containing paired-end reads. Each CDR3 protein is one row after TCRdb ran MiXCR on the 5' RACE reads. The sample lists about 780,000 distinct CDR3 sequences, about 47% seen once, with approximately 18% in the top ten. V was trimmed by 4 bases and J by 0 bases, leaving 7 bases between them. Germline CDR1 and CDR2: SQVTM and ANQGSEA. The CDR3 is 14 amino acids. The J gene is TRBJ2-6, the V gene TRBV29-1, with no clear D. This TCR came from a man aged 80 or over in good health. What was sequenced was blood. DNA for the CDR3: TGCAGCGTTGGGTCTCGCTCTGGGGCCAACGTCCTGACTTTC. It specifies CSVGSRSGANVLTF.